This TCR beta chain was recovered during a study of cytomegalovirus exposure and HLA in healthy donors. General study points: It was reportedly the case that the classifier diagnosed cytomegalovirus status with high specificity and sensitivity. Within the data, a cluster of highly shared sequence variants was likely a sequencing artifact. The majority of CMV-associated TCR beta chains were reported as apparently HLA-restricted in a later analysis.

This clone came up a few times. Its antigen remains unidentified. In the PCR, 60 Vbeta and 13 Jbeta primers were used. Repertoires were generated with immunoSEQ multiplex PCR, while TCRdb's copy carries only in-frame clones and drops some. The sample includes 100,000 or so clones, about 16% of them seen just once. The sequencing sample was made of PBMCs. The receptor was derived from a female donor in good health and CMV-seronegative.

CDR3 region: CASNVAGGPAEQFF. The CDR3 nucleotides are TGTGCCAGCAATGTGGCGGGAGGGCCAGCTGAGCAGTTCTTC. This rearrangement joins TRBV27 to TRBJ2-1, with TRBD2 matching 9 bases. V was clipped by 7 bases and J by 9 bases; unmatched bases: 10. CDR3 length: 14 amino acids. Germline CDR1 MNHEY, CDR2 SMNVEV (reference sequence).